A single sample gave rise to the 15 T cell receptor beta chains below, sequenced in a study of control samples from healthy donors and cancer patients. Profiling relied on immunoSEQ multiplex PCR, and the TCRdb table lists in-frame clones only, not all of them. Among 150,000 or so clones, about 95% were seen once, and the ten largest hold approximately 15%. The specimen was PBMCs. All receptors come from a man aged 55 to 69 with colorectal cancer.

The rearrangement links TRBV4-3 to TRBJ1-5; 7 bases fit TRBD1. V dropped 5 bases and J dropped 2; count of bases not matched to a gene: 3. This CDR3 spans 14 amino acids. Per the germline V gene, CDR1 is LGHNA and CDR2 is YSLEER. As DNA, the CDR3 is TGCGCCAGCAGCTCTGGACAGGGCAATCAGCCCCAGCATTTT. The encoded protein is CASSSGQGNQPQHF.

A word on this clone: This specimen includes other DNA sequences encoding the same CDR3. This sequence joins TRBV3-1 (or the pseudogene TRBV3-2) and TRBJ2-7; no firm D call. Trimming took off 2 bases at V and 0 bases at J, with 2 bases between the two ends. Germline lookup yields CDR1 LGHDT and CDR2 YNNKEL (reference sequence). The CDR3 is made up of 12 amino acids. The CDR3 sequence: CASSQSSYEQYF. In DNA form, the CDR3 reads TGTGCCAGCAGCCAAAGCTCCTACGAGCAGTACTTC.

The chain employs TRBV7-2 and TRBJ2-1, with D unclear. With 5 bases removed from V and 4 bases from J, the gap between germline ends came to 12 bases. CDR3 length: 14 residues. CDR1 and CDR2 from the germline V gene are SGHTA and FQGNSA. The CDR3 DNA follows: TGTGCCAGCAGCCAACCCGCGGTTTACAATGAGCAGTTCTTC. This encodes CASSQPAVYNEQFF.

The chain couples TRBV19 to TRBJ2-7; D is unresolved. Germline lookup yields CDR1 LNHDA and CDR2 SQIVND (reference sequence). The germline V and J ends were trimmed by 1 base and 3 bases, with 7 bases remaining between them. There are 13 residues in the CDR3. The CDR3 DNA is TGTGCCAGTAGTATAGGTAACAGCTACGAGCAGTACTTC. Protein sequence: CASSIGNSYEQYF.

This chain joins TRBV29-1 and TRBJ2-3; D is perhaps TRBD1 or TRBD2 (5 bases each). The germline CDR1 and CDR2 sequences are SQVTM and ANQGSEA. The CDR3 sequence is 16 residues long. Trimming pared 4 bases from V and 2 bases from J, leaving 19 bases between. CDR3: CSVGGSGPGTTDTQYF. DNA for the CDR3: TGCAGCGTTGGGGGCTCCGGACCGGGGACCACAGATACGCAGTATTTT.

The V gene is TRBV10-1, the J gene TRBJ2-7, with TRBD2 matching over 8 bases. The V gene's germline CDR1 is WNHNN and CDR2 SYGVQD (reference sequence). The length of the CDR3 is 15 residues. The V segment lost 3 bases and the J segment 1 base; nucleotides outside the gene matches: 5. For the CDR3, the DNA is TGCGCCAGCAGTGATCTCCGGGGGGGGTCCTACGAGCAGTACTTC. This sequence encodes CASSDLRGGSYEQYF.

A note on this clone: At the DNA level, this CDR3 is encoded by other sequences in the same sample as well. The CDR3 is CASSLGTGYEQYF. The CDR3 nucleotides are TGTGCCAGCAGCTTGGGTACGGGTTACGAGCAGTACTTC. The genes are TRBV5-6 and TRBJ2-7; D is uncertain. CDR1 is SGHDT, CDR2 YYEEEE, per germline. The CDR3 runs to 13 residues. V was trimmed by 0 bases and J by 4 bases, leaving 8 bases between them.

In DNA, the CDR3 is TGTGCCAGCAGTGAACACGGCGGGGCAGATACGCAGTATTTT. Translation gives CASSEHGGADTQYF. The chain joins TRBV6-1 to TRBJ2-3; perhaps TRBD2 as D (6 bases). Looked up from germline, CDR1 is MNHNS and CDR2 is SASEGT. The CDR3 has 14 residues. With 2 bases removed from V and 4 bases from J, the gap between germline ends came to 10 bases.

The chain couples TRBV18 to TRBJ2-1; the match to TRBD2 covers 8 bases. V was clipped by 3 bases and J by 9 bases; unmatched bases: 7. This CDR3 is built from 14 residues. CDR1 is KGHSH and CDR2 is LQKENI in the germline V gene. The CDR3 DNA reads TGTGCCAGCTCACCGGGAGCGGGGGTAACTGAGCAGTTCTTC. Its protein is CASSPGAGVTEQFF. Together with reference TRBV18 and TRBJ2-1, the CDR3 gives the full variable domain: NAGVMQNPRHLVRRRGQEARLRCSPMKGHSHVYWYRQLPEEGLKFMVYLQKENIIDESGMPKERFSAEFPKEGPSILRIQQVVRGDSAAYFCASSPGAGVTEQFFGPGTRLTVL.

This clone was counted once. The gene calls are TRBV30 and TRBJ1-3; no definite D call. The CDR3 has 11 residues. The V and J ends lost 7 bases and 1 base respectively, with 5 bases between them. Germline V gives CDR1 GTSNPN, CDR2 SVGIG (reference sequence). DNA for the CDR3: TGTGCCTTACAGTCTGGAAACACCATATATTTT. It is translated as CALQSGNTIYF.

The gene calls are TRBV7-9 and TRBJ1-6; D is uncertain. V lost 1 base and J lost 9, with 4 bases in between. The CDR3 length is 12 residues. In germline, CDR1 is SEHNR, CDR2 FQNEAQ (reference sequence). The CDR3 DNA sequence: TGTGCCAGCAGCTTAGACGTTTCACCCCTCCACTTT. The encoded protein is CASSLDVSPLHF. Full variable domain (remainder filled in from reference TRBV7-9 and TRBJ1-6): DTGVSQNPRHKITKRGQNVTFRCDPISEHNRLYWYRQTLGQGPEFLTYFQNEAQLEKSRLLSDRFSAERPKGSFSTLEIQRTEQGDSAMYLCASSLDVSPLHFGNGTRLTVT.

This chain uses TRBV19 with TRBJ2-5; TRBD1 matches 8 bases. CDR3 size: 13 residues. V shed 11 bases, J shed 5 bases, and the junction held 10 bases outside the gene matches. Per the germline V gene, CDR1 is LNHDA and CDR2 is SQIVND (reference sequence). CDR3 region: CAYQWDRHETQYF. In nucleotides, the CDR3 is TGTGCCTACCAGTGGGACAGGCACGAGACCCAGTACTTC.

V is TRBV5-1 and J is TRBJ2-3, with D tentatively TRBD1 (5 bases). Between the trimmed V and J ends, which lost 0 bases and 2 bases, there was a span of 10 bases. Germline assignment: CDR1 SGHRS and CDR2 YFSETQ. The CDR3 consists of 15 residues. CDR3 amino acids: CASSLGGRYTDTQYF. The CDR3, as DNA: TGCGCCAGCAGCTTGGGGGGCAGGTACACAGATACGCAGTATTTT.

The chain links TRBV13 to TRBJ2-5; D is unclear. V was trimmed by 6 bases and J by 0 bases, leaving 8 bases between them. This CDR3 comprises 13 residues. Germline CDR1 PRHDT, CDR2 FYEKMQ (reference sequence). CDR3 region: CASSTAYQETQYF. For the CDR3, the DNA is TGTGCCAGCAGTACAGCGTACCAAGAGACCCAGTACTTC. Variable domain in full (rest from reference TRBV13 and TRBJ2-5): AAGVIQSPRHLIKEKRETATLKCYPIPRHDTVYWYQQGPGQDPQFLISFYEKMQSDKGSIPDRFSAQQFSDYHSELNMSSLELGDSALYFCASSTAYQETQYFGPGTRLLVL.

This clone was seen once. Within the sample, other DNA sequences also encode this same CDR3. The V call is TRBV6-5, the J call TRBJ1-1, with D maybe TRBD1 (5 bases). The germline V and J ends were trimmed by 0 bases and 5 bases, with 7 bases remaining between them. The CDR3 runs 13 residues. Germline V gene sequence: CDR1 MNHEY, CDR2 SVGAGI. The CDR3 DNA reads as TGTGCCAGCAGTTACTCCAGGGCGACTGAAGCTTTCTTT. It is translated as CASSYSRATEAFF.